The present T cell receptor beta chain was sequenced within a study of Tregs in tolerant kidney transplant recipients. The ends were cut back, 1 base at V and 7 bases at J, with 17 bases in the middle. CDR3 length: 16 amino acids. Germline V gives CDR1 SEHNR, CDR2 FQNEAQ (reference sequence). Sequenced by immunoSEQ multiplex PCR; TCRdb stores in-frame clones only, minus some. The sample has approximately 75,000 clones, under 95% seen once. The chain couples TRBV7-9 to TRBJ2-1, with D perhaps TRBD1 (5 bases). This clonotype was sampled from a human donor who received a combined kidney and bone marrow transplant. The material sequenced was Tregs from blood, taken before the transplant. CDR3 sequence reads: CASSLVISTSGNEQFF. The CDR3 coding sequence is TGTGCCAGCAGCTTAGTGATCAGTACCTCAGGGAATGAGCAGTTCTTC.